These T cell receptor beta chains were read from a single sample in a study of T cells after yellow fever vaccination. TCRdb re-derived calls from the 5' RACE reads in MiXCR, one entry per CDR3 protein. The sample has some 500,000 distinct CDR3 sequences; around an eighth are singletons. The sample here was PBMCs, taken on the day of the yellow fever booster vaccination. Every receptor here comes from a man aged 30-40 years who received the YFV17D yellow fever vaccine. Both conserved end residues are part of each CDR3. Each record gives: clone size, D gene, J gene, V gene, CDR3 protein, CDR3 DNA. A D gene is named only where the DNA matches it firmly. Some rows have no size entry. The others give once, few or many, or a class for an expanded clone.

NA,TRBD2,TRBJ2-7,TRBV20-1,CSAREGLTNEQYF,TGCAGTGCTAGAGAGGGACTAACGAACGAGCAGTACTTC
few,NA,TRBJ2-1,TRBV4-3,CASSQAGSLVNEQFF,TGCGCCAGCAGCCAGGCGGGGAGCTTGGTCAATGAGCAGTTCTTC
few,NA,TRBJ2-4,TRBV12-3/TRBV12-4,CASSSGREYPKNIQYF,TGTGCCAGCAGTTCCGGTCGCGAATATCCCAAAAACATTCAGTACTTC
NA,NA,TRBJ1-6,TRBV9,CASSVTHSSYNSPLHF,TGTGCCAGCAGCGTGACCCACAGCTCCTATAATTCACCCCTCCACTTT
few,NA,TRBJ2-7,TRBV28,CASRSGSRAFYEQYF,TGTGCCAGTAGGAGCGGGTCCCGAGCTTTCTACGAGCAGTACTTC
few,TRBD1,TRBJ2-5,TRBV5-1,CASSLAIGELTGEETQYF,TGCGCCAGCAGCTTGGCCATTGGCGAATTGACAGGGGAAGAGACCCAGTACTTC
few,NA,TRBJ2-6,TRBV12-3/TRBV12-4,CASSFADAGANVLTF,TGTGCCAGCAGTTTTGCAGATGCAGGGGCCAACGTCCTGACTTTC
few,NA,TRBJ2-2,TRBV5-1,CASSPLGSSGELFF,TGCGCCAGCAGCCCTTTAGGGTCCTCCGGGGAGCTGTTTTTT
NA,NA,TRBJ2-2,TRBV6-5,CASSYFGEGLFF,TGTGCCAGCAGTTACTTTGGCGAGGGGCTGTTTTTT
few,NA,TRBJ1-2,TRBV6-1,CASSPGINYGYTF,TGTGCCAGCAGCCCAGGGATTAACTATGGCTACACCTTC
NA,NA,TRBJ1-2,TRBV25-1,CASSGSTVNYGYTF,TGTGCCAGCAGTGGTTCGACAGTTAACTATGGCTACACCTTC
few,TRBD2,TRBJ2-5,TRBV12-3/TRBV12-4,CASSFTSGAQETQYF,TGTGCCAGCAGTTTTACTAGCGGGGCTCAAGAGACCCAGTACTTC
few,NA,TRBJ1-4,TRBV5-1,CASSLGSGANEKLFF,TGCGCCAGCAGCTTGGGGTCAGGGGCTAATGAAAAACTGTTTTTT
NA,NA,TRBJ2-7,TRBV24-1,CATSDPGRAYEQYF,TGTGCCACCAGTGACCCAGGGCGAGCCTACGAGCAGTACTTC
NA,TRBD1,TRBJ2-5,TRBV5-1,CGSSRGQGKEAQYF,TGCGGCAGCAGCCGGGGACAGGGCAAAGAGGCCCAGTACTTC
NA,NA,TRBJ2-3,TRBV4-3,CASSQVLDSYYTQYF,TGCGCCAGCAGCCAAGTTCTGGACTCATATTATACGCAGTATTTT
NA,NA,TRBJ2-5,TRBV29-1,CSVHTPEQTQYF,TGCAGCGTCCACACCCCTGAGCAGACCCAGTACTTC
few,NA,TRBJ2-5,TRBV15,CATSRETGTQYF,TGTGCCACCAGCAGGGAAACCGGGACCCAGTACTTC
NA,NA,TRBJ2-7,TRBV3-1,CASSQVDRSPYEQYF,TGTGCCAGCAGCCAAGTAGACAGATCACCCTACGAGCAGTACTTC
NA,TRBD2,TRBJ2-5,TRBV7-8,CASSPGTSAKTQYF,TGTGCCAGCAGCCCCGGGACTAGCGCGAAGACCCAGTACTTC
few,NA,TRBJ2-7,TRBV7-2,CASSPSPGLSYEQYF,TGTGCCAGCAGCCCCTCCCCGGGGTTATCCTACGAGCAGTACTTC
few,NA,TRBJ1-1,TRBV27,CASTLNRDGGEAFF,TGTGCCAGCACTTTAAACCGGGACGGCGGTGAAGCTTTCTTT
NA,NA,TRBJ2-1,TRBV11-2,CASSWRGGEQFF,TGTGCCAGCAGCTGGCGGGGCGGTGAGCAGTTCTTC
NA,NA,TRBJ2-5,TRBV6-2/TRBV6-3,CASSYWGETQYF,TGTGCCAGCAGTTACTGGGGGGAGACCCAGTACTTC
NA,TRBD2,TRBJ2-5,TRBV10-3,CAISETSGRVETQYF,TGTGCCATCAGTGAGACTAGCGGTAGAGTAGAGACCCAGTACTTC
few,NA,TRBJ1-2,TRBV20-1,CSAREAGMHFYGYTF,TGCAGTGCTAGAGAAGCAGGGATGCACTTCTATGGCTACACCTTC
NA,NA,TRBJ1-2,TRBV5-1,CASSGGAVYGYTF,TGCGCCAGCAGCGGAGGGGCAGTCTATGGCTACACCTTC
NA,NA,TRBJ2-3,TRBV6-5,CASSSPRMVQYF,TGTGCCAGCAGTTCGCCCAGAATGGTACAGTATTTT
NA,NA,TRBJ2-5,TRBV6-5,CASSYSTTSETQYF,TGTGCCAGCAGTTACTCAACGACGTCGGAGACCCAGTACTTC
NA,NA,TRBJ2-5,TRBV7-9,CASIPRGQEITQYF,TGTGCCAGCATCCCTCGCGGACAAGAGATCACCCAGTACTTC
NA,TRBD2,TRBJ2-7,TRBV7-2,CASSLVLAGAHEQYF,TGTGCCAGCAGCTTAGTTCTAGCGGGAGCCCACGAGCAGTACTTC
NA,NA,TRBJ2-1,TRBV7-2,CASSFVRDEQFF,TGTGCCAGCAGCTTTGTAAGGGATGAGCAGTTCTTC
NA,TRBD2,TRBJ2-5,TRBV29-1,CSVSGGLGETQYF,TGCAGCGTGTCGGGGGGTCTGGGGGAGACCCAGTACTTC
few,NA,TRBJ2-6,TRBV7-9,CASSLMTSSGANVLTF,TGTGCCAGCAGCTTAATGACAAGCTCTGGGGCCAACGTCCTGACTTTC
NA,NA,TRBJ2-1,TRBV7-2,CASSPYRRAVDEQFF,TGTGCCAGCAGCCCCTATCGGAGGGCCGTCGATGAGCAGTTCTTC
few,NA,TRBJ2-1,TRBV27,CASRSVPGRNRNEQFF,TGTGCCAGCAGATCCGTGCCGGGACGGAATCGCAATGAGCAGTTCTTC
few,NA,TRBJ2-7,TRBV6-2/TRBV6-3,CASSTESVTSYEQYF,TGTGCCAGCAGTACCGAGTCCGTAACGTCCTACGAGCAGTACTTC
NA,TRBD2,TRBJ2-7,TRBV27,CASSLWAGGPEEQYF,TGTGCCAGCAGTTTATGGGCGGGAGGGCCTGAGGAGCAGTACTTC
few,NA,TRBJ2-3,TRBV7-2,CASSLLKRRSTDTQYF,TGTGCCAGCAGCTTGCTAAAGCGGAGAAGTACAGATACGCAGTATTTT
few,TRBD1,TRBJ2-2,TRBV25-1,CASSEWGTGDTGELFF,TGTGCCAGCAGTGAATGGGGGACAGGGGACACCGGGGAGCTGTTTTTT
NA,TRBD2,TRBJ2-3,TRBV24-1,CATGSSGSENTQYF,TGTGCCACCGGGAGCAGCGGGAGTGAAAATACGCAGTATTTT